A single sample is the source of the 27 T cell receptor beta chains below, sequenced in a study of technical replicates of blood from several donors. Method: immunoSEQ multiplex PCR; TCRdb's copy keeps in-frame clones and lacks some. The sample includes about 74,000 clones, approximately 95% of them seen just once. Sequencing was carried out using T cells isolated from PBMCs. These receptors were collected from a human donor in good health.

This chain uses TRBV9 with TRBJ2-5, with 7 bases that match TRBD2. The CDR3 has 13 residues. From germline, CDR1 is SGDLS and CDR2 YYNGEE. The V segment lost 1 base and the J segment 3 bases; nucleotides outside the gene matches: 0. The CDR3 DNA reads TGTGCCAGCAGCGTAAGCGGGGAAGAGACCCAGTACTTC. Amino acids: CASSVSGEETQYF. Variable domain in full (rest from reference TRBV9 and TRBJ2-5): DSGVTQTPKHLITATGQRVTLRCSPRSGDLSVYWYQQSLDQGLQFLIQYYNGEERAKGNILERFSAQQFPDLHSELNLSSLELGDSALYFCASSVSGEETQYFGPGTRLLVL.

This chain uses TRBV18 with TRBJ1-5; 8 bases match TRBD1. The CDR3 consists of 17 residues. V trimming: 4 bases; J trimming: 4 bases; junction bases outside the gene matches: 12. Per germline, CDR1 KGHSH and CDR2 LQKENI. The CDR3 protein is CASSLIGQGGGNQPQHF. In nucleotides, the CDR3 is TGTGCCAGCTCACTAATTGGACAGGGAGGAGGTAATCAGCCCCAGCATTTT.

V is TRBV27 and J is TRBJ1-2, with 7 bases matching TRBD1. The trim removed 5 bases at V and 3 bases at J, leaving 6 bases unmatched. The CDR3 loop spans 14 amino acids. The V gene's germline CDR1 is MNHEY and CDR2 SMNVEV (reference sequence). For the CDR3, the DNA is TGTGCCAGCAGTAGACAGGGCGGGCACTATGGCTACACCTTC. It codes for CASSRQGGHYGYTF.

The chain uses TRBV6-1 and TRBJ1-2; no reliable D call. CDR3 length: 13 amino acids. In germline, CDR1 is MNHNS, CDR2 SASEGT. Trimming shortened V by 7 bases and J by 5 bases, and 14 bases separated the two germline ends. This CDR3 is CASKRAGRYGYTF. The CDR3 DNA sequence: TGTGCCAGCAAACGGGCGGGCCGTTATGGCTACACCTTC.

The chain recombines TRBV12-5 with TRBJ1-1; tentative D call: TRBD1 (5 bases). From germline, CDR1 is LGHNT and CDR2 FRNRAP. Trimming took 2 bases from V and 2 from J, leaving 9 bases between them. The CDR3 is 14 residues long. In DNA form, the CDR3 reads TGTGCTAGTGGTTTGCACGGGGGTAACACTGAAGCTTTCTTT. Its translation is CASGLHGGNTEAFF.

CDR3 DNA sequence: TGCGCCAGCAGCCTGCCTAGCGGGAGCGGAGAGACCCAGTACTTC. Encoded protein: CASSLPSGSGETQYF. This sequence joins TRBV5-1 and TRBJ2-5, with 10 positions matching TRBD2. The V and J ends lost 4 bases and 4 bases, in that order; junction bases with no gene match: 7. CDR3 length: 15 residues. The germline V gene encodes CDR1 SGHRS and CDR2 YFSETQ.

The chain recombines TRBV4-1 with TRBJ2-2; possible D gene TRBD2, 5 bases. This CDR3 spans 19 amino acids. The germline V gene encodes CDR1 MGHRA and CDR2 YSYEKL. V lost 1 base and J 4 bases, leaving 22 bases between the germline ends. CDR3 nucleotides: TGCGCCAGCAGCCAAGTTTTCGGGGTGTTATCGATAGGCACCGGGGAGCTGTTTTTT. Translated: CASSQVFGVLSIGTGELFF.

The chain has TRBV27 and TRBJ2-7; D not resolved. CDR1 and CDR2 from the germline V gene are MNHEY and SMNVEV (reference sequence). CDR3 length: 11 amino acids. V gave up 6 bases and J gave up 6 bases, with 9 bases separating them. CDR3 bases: TGTGCCAGCAGCAGTTTGGTCGAGCAGTACTTC. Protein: CASSSLVEQYF.

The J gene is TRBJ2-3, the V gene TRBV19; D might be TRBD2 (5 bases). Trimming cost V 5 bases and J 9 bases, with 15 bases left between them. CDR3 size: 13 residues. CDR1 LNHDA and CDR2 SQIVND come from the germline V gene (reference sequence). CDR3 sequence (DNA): TGTGCCAGTAGTTTAGGGTCCACGGGAACGCAGTATTTT. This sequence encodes CASSLGSTGTQYF.

The CDR3 is CSAMTGLGETQYF. Here the CDR3 DNA reads TGCAGCGCTATGACAGGGCTGGGGGAGACCCAGTACTTC. The V gene is TRBV29-1, the J gene TRBJ2-5, with 7 bases identical to TRBD1. V was pared by 7 bases and J by 5 bases, with 10 bases of the junction left unmatched. The CDR3 sequence is 13 residues long. Germline-derived CDR1 and CDR2 are SQVTM and ANQGSEA. The variable domain in full, completed from reference TRBV29-1 and TRBJ2-5, reads SAVISQKPSRDICQRGTSLTIQCQVDSQVTMMFWYRQQPGQSLTLIATANQGSEATYESGFVIDKFPISRPNLTFSTLTVSNMSPEDSSIYLCSAMTGLGETQYFGPGTRLLVL.

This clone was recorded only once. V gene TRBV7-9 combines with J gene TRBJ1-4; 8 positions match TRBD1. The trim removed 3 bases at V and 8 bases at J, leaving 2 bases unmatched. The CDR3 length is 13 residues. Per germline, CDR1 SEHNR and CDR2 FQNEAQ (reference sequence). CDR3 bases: TGTGCCAGCAGCTTGGGGACAGGAGAAAAACTGTTTTTT. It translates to CASSLGTGEKLFF.

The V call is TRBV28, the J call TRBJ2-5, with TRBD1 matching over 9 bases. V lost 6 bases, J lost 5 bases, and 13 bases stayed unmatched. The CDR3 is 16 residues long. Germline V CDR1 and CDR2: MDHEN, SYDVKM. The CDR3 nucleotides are TGTGCCAGCAGGTCCCCTTACAGGGGGCTGGGGGAGACCCAGTACTTC. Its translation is CASRSPYRGLGETQYF.

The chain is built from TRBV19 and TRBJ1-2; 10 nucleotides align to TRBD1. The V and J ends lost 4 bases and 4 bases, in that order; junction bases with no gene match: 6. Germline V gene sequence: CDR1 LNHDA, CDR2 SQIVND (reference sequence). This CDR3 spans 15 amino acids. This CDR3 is CASSTSGTGVYGYTF. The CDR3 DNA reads TGTGCCAGTAGTACATCCGGGACAGGGGTCTATGGCTACACCTTC.

DNA of the CDR3: TGTGCCAGCTCACGACAGGGTTACGAGCAGTACTTC. Protein product: CASSRQGYEQYF. The chain uses TRBV18 and TRBJ2-7, with TRBD1 matching over 7 bases. This CDR3 has 12 amino acids. CDR1 and CDR2 from the germline V gene are KGHSH and LQKENI. Trimming at V came to 4 bases and at J to 4 bases, leaving 1 base not matched to a gene.

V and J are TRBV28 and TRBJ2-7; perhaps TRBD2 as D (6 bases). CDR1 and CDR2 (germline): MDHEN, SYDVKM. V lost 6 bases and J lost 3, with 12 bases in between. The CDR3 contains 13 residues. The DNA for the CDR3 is TGTGCCAGCAGCCCGGGACTTATCTACGAGCAGTACTTC. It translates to CASSPGLIYEQYF.

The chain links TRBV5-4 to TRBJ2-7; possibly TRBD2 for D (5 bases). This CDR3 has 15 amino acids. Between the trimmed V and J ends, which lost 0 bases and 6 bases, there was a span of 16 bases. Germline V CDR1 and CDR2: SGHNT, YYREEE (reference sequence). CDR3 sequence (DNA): TGTGCCAGCAGCTTGGATAGCGAACGGACGGGCGAGCAGTACTTC. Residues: CASSLDSERTGEQYF. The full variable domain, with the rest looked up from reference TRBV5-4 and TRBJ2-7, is ETGVTQSPTHLIKTRGQQVTLRCSSQSGHNTVSWYQQALGQGPQFIFQYYREEENGRGNFPPRFSGLQFPNYSSELNVNALELDDSALYLCASSLDSERTGEQYFGPGTRLTVT.

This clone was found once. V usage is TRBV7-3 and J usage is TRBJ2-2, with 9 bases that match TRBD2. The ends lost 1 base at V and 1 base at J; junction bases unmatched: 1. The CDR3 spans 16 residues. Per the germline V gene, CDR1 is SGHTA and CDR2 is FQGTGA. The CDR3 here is CASSLNSGGNTGELFF. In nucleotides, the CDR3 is TGTGCCAGCAGCTTAAATAGCGGGGGGAACACCGGGGAGCTGTTTTTT.

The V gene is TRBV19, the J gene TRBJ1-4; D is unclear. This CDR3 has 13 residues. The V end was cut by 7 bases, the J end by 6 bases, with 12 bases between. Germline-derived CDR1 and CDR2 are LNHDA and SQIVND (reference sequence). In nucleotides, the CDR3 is TGTGCCAGTACGATGAGGGTGGATGAAAAACTGTTTTTT. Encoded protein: CASTMRVDEKLFF.

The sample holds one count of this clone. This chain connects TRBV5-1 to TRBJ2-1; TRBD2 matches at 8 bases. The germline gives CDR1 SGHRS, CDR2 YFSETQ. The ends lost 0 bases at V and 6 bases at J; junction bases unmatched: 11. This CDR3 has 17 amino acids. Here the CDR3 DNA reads TGCGCCAGCAGCTTGGATCCCCCCGGGAGGGCTGGCAATGAGCAGTTCTTC. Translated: CASSLDPPGRAGNEQFF. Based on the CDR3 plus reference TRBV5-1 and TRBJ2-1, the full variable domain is KAGVTQTPRYLIKTRGQQVTLSCSPISGHRSVSWYQQTPGQGLQFLFEYFSETQRNKGNFPGRFSGRQFSNSRSEMNVSTLELGDSALYLCASSLDPPGRAGNEQFFGPGTRLTVL.

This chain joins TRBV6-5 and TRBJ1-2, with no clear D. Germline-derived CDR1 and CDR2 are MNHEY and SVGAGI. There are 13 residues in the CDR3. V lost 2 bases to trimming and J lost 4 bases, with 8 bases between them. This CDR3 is CASSYGLFYGYTF. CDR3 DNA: TGTGCCAGCAGTTACGGGCTCTTCTATGGCTACACCTTC.

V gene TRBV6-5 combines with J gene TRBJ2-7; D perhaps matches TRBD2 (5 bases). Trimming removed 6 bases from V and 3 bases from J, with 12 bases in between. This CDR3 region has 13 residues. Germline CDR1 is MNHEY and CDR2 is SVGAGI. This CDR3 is CASSPRENYEQYF. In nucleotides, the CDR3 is TGTGCCAGCAGCCCCCGGGAAAACTACGAGCAGTACTTC.

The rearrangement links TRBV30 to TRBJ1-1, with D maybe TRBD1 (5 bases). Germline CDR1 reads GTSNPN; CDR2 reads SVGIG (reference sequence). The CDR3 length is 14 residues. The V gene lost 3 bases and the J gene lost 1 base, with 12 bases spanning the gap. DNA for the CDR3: TGTGCCTGGAGGGGGCTGTGGGCGAACACTGAAGCTTTCTTT. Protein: CAWRGLWANTEAFF.

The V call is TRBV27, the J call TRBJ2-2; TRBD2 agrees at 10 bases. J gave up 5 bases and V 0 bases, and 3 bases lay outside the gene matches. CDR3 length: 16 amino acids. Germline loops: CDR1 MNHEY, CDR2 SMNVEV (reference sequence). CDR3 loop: CASSLSTSGKTGELFF. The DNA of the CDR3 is TGTGCCAGCAGTTTATCTACTAGCGGGAAAACCGGGGAGCTGTTTTTT.

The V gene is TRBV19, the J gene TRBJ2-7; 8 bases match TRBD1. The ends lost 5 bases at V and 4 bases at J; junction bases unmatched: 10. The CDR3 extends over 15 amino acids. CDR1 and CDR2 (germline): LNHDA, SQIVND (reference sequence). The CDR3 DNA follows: TGTGCCAGTAGTCGGACAGGGAATTCGAAGTACGAGCAGTACTTC. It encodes CASSRTGNSKYEQYF.

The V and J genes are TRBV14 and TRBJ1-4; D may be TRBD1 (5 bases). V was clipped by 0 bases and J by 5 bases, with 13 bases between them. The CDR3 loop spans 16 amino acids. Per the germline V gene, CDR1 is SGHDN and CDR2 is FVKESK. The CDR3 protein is CASSQDGRTPNEKLFF. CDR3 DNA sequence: TGTGCCAGCAGCCAAGATGGCCGGACACCGAATGAAAAACTGTTTTTT. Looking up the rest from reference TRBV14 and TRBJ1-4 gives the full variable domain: EAGVTQFPSHSVIEKGQTVTLRCDPISGHDNLYWYRRVMGKEIKFLLHFVKESKQDESGMPNNRFLAERTGGTYSTLKVQPAELEDSGVYFCASSQDGRTPNEKLFFGSGTQLSVL.

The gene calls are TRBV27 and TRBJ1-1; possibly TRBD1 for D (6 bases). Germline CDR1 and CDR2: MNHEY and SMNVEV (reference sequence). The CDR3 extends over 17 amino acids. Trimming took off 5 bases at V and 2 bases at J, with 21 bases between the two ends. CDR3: CASSLMRNRDINTEAFF. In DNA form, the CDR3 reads TGTGCCAGCAGTCTAATGCGTAACCGGGACATTAACACTGAAGCTTTCTTT.

Here the CDR3 reads CASSLGLAPRSDTQYF. CDR3 coding DNA: TGCGCCAGCAGCTTGGGGTTAGCGCCTCGGTCAGATACGCAGTATTTT. This rearrangement joins TRBV5-1 to TRBJ2-3; a possible D gene is TRBD2 (5 bases). Germline V gives CDR1 SGHRS, CDR2 YFSETQ. The CDR3 length is 16 residues. Trimming took off 0 bases at V and 4 bases at J, with 15 bases between the two ends.